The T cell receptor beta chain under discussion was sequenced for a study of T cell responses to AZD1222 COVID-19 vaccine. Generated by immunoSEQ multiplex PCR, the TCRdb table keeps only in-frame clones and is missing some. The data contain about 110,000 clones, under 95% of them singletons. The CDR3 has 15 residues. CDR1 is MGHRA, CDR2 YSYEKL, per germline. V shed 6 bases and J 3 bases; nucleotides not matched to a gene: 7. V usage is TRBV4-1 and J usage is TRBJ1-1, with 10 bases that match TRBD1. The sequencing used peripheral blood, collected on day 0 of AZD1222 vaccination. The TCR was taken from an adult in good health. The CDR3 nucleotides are TGCGCCAGCAGATGGGACAGGGGTATCGACACTGAAGCTTTCTTT. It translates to CASRWDRGIDTEAFF.